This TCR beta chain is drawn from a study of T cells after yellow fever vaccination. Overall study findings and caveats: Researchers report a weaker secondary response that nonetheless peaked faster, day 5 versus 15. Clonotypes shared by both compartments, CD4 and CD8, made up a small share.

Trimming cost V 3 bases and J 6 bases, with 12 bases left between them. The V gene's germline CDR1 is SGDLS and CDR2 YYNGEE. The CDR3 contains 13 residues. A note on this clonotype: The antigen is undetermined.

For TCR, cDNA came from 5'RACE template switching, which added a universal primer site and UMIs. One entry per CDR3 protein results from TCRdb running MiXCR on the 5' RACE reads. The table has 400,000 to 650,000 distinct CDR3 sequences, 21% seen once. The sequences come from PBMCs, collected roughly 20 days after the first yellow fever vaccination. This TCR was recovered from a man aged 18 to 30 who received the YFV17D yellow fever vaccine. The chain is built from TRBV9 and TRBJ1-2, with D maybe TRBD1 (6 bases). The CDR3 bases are TGTGCCAGCAGCGGGAGGACAGCAAATGGCTACACCTTC. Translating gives CASSGRTANGYTF. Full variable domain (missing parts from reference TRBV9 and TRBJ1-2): DSGVTQTPKHLITATGQRVTLRCSPRSGDLSVYWYQQSLDQGLQFLIQYYNGEERAKGNILERFSAQQFPDLHSELNLSSLELGDSALYFCASSGRTANGYTFGSGTRLTVV.